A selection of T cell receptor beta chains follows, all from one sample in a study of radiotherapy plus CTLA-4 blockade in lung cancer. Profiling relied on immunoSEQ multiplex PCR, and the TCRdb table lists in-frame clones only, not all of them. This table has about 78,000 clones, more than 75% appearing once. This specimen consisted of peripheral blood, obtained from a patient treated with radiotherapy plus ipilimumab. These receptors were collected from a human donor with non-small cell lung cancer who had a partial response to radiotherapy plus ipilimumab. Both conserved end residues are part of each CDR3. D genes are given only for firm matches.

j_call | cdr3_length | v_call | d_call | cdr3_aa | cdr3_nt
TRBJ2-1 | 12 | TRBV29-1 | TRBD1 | CSSDRGYNEQFF | TGCAGCTCAGACAGGGGCTACAATGAGCAGTTCTTC
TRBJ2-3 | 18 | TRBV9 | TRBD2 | CASSPPLPGLAITDTQYF | TGTGCCAGCAGCCCGCCCCTCCCGGGACTAGCGATCACAGATACGCAGTATTTT
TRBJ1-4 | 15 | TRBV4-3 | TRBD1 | CASSPWTGGGEKLFF | TGCGCCAGCAGCCCCTGGACAGGGGGCGGTGAAAAACTGTTTTTT
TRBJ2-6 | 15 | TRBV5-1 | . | CASSLAGAGANVLTF | TGCGCCAGCAGCTTGGCGGGAGCTGGGGCCAACGTCCTGACTTTC
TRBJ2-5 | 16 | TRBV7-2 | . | CASSLGGGVRGEAQYF | TGTGCCAGCAGCCTAGGGGGAGGGGTCCGCGGGGAGGCCCAGTACTTC
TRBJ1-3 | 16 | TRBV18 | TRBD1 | CASSPGTGGGGNTIYF | TGTGCCAGCTCACCTGGGACAGGGGGCGGTGGAAACACCATATATTTT
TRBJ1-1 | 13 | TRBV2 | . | CASKKGGNTEAFF | TGTGCCAGCAAAAAGGGAGGGAACACTGAAGCTTTCTTT
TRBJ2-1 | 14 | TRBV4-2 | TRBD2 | CASSQASLAGQQFF | TGTGCCAGCAGCCAAGCCTCTCTAGCGGGTCAACAGTTCTTC
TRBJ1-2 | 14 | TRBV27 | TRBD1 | CASSPGDRASGYTF | TGTGCCAGCAGCCCCGGAGACAGGGCGAGTGGCTACACCTTC
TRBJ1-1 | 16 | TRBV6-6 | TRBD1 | CASSYGTGIMNTEAFF | TGTGCCAGCAGTTACGGGACAGGAATCATGAACACTGAAGCTTTCTTT